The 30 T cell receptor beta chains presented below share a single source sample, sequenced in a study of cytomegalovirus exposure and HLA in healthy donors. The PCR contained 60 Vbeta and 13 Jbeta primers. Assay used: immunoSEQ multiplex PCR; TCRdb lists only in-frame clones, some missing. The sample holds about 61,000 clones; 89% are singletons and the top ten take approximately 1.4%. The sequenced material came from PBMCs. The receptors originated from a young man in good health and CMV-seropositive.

DNA of the CDR3: TGTGCCAGCAGCTCTCCACTAGCGGGGCCCCGGACGCAGTATTTT. It codes for CASSSPLAGPRTQYF. The gene calls are TRBV7-9 and TRBJ2-3; 10 nucleotides line up with TRBD2. There are 15 residues in the CDR3. After removal of 4 bases from V and 9 bases from J, the junction contained 10 bases not matched to a gene. Germline values: CDR1 SEHNR, CDR2 FQNEAQ (reference sequence).

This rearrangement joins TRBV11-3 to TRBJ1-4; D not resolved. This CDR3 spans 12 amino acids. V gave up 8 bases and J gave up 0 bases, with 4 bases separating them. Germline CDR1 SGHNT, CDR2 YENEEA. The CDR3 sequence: CASGPTNEKLFF. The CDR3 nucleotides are TGTGCCAGCGGCCCAACTAATGAAAAACTGTTTTTT.

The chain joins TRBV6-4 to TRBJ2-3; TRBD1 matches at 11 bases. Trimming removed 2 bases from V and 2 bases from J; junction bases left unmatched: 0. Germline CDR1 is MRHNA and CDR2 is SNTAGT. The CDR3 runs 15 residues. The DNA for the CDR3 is TGTGCCAGCAGTGACGGACAGGGGGCCACAGATACGCAGTATTTT. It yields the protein CASSDGQGATDTQYF.

CDR3 bases: TGTGCCAGCAGCCAGGAGGGCTACGAGCAGTACTTC. Its protein is CASSQEGYEQYF. J is TRBJ2-7 and V is TRBV11-3; possibly TRBD2 for D (6 bases). The V and J ends lost 5 bases and 3 bases respectively, with 8 bases between them. Germline CDR1 and CDR2: SGHNT and YENEEA. The CDR3 loop spans 12 amino acids.

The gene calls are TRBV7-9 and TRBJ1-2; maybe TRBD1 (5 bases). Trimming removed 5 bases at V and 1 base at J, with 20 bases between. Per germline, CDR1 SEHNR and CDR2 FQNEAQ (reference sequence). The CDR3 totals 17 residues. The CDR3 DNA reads TGTGCCAGCAGCCCAAAGCTTGAGGGACTCCTTAACTATGGCTACACCTTC. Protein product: CASSPKLEGLLNYGYTF.

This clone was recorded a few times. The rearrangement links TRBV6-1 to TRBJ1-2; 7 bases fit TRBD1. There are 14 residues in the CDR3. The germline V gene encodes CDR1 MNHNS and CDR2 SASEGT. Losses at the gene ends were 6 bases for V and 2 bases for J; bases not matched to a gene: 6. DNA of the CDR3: TGTGCCAGCAGATCGACAGGGAAGAACTATGGCTACACCTTC. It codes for CASRSTGKNYGYTF.

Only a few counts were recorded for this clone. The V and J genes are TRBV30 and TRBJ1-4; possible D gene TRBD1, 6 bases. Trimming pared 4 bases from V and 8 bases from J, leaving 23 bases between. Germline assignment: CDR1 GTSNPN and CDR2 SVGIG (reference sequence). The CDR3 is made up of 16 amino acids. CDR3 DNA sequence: TGTGCCTGGACACGCAAAGGGGGAGGGGAAAACGAAAAACTGTTTTTT. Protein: CAWTRKGGGENEKLFF.

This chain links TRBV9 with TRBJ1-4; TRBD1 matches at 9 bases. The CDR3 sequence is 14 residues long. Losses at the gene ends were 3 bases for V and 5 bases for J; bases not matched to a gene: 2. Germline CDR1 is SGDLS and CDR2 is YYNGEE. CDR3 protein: CASSGGQGNEKLFF. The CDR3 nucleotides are TGTGCCAGCAGCGGGGGACAGGGAAATGAAAAACTGTTTTTT.

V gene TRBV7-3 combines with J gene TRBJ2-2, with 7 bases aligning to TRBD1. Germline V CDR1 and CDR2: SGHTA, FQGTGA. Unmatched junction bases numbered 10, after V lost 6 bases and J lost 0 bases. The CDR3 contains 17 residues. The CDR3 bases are TGTGCCAGCAGTCGCACAGGGGTGTGGGCGAACACCGGGGAGCTGTTTTTT. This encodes CASSRTGVWANTGELFF.

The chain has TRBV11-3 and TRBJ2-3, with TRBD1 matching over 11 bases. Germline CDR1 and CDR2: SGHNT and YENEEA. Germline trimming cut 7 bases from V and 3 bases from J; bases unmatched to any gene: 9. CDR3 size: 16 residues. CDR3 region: CASNGQGAFLTDTQYF. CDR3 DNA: TGTGCCAGCAACGGACAGGGGGCCTTTCTGACAGATACGCAGTATTTT.

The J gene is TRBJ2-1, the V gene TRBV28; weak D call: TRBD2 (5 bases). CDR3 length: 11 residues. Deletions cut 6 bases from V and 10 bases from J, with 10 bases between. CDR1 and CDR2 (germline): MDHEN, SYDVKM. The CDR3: CASRTMREQFF. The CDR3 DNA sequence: TGTGCCAGCAGGACTATGAGGGAGCAGTTCTTC.

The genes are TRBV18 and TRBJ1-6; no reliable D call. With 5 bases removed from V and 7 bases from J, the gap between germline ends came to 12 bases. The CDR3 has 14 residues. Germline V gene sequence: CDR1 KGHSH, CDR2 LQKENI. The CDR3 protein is CASSYRSSNSPLHF. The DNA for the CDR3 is TGTGCCAGCTCATATCGGAGTTCCAATTCACCCCTCCACTTT.

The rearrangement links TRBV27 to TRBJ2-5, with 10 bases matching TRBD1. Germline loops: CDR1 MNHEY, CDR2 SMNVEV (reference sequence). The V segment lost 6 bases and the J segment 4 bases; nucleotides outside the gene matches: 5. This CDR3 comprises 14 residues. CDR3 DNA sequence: TGTGCCAGCAGCCGGGACAGGGGCCGAGAGACCCAGTACTTC. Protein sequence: CASSRDRGRETQYF.

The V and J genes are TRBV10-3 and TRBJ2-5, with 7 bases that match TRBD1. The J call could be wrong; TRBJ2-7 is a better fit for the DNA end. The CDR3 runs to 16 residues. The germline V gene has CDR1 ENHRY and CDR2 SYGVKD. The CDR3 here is CAISESEGGVSYEQYF. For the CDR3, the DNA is TGTGCCATCAGTGAGTCTGAAGGGGGCGTCTCCTACGAGCAGTACTTC.

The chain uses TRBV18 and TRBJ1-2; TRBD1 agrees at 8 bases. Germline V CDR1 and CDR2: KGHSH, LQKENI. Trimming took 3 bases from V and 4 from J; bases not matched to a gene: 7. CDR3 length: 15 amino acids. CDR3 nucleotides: TGTGCCAGCTCACCGCGACAGGGGCAGGGCTATGGCTACACCTTC. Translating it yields CASSPRQGQGYGYTF.

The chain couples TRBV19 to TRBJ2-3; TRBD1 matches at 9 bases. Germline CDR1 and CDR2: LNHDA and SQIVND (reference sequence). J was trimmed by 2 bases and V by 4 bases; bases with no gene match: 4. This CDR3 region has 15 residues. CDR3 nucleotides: TGTGCCAGTAGTACGGGACAGGGCCACACAGATACGCAGTATTTT. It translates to CASSTGQGHTDTQYF.

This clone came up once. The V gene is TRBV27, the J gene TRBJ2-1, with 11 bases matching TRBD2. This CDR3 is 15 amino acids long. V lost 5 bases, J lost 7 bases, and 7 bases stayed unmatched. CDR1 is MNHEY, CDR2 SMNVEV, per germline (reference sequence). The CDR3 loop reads CASSPPGLAANEQFF. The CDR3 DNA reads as TGTGCCAGCAGTCCTCCGGGACTAGCGGCGAATGAGCAGTTCTTC.

As DNA, the CDR3 is TGTGCCAGCAGCTTAGGCGGGGGTGGGGGACTGGTCCAGTTCTTC. Protein product: CASSLGGGGGLVQFF. The chain combines TRBV11-3 with TRBJ2-1; 7 bases fit TRBD2. The CDR3 runs to 15 residues. Germline CDR1 SGHNT, CDR2 YENEEA. Germline trimming cut 1 base from V and 13 bases from J; bases unmatched to any gene: 13.

The CDR3 sequence is CASSLGAGGGEGYTF. In nucleotides, the CDR3 is TGCGCCAGCAGCTTGGGCGCAGGGGGCGGCGAGGGCTACACCTTC. This chain links TRBV5-1 with TRBJ1-2, with TRBD1 matching 8 bases. The ends lost 0 bases at V and 8 bases at J; junction bases unmatched: 9. This CDR3 has 15 residues. Germline assignment: CDR1 SGHRS and CDR2 YFSETQ.

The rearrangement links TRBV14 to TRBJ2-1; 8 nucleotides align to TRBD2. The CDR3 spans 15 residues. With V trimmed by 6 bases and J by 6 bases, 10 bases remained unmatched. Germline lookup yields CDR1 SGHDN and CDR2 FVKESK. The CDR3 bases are TGTGCCAGCAGTTTAGCGGGAAGTGTAGTCAATGAGCAGTTCTTC. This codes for CASSLAGSVVNEQFF. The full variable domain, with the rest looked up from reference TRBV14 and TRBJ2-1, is EAGVTQFPSHSVIEKGQTVTLRCDPISGHDNLYWYRRVMGKEIKFLLHFVKESKQDESGMPNNRFLAERTGGTYSTLKVQPAELEDSGVYFCASSLAGSVVNEQFFGPGTRLTVL.

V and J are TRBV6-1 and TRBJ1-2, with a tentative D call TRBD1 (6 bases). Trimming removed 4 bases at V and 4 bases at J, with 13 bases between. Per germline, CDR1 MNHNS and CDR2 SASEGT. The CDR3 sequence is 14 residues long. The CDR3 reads CASSGGGSLYGYTF. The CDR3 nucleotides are TGTGCCAGCAGTGGTGGGGGCAGTCTCTATGGCTACACCTTC.

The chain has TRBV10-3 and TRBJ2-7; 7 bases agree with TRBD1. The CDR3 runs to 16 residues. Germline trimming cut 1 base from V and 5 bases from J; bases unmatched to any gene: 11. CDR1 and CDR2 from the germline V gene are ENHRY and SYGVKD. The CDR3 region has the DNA TGTGCCATCAGTGAGTTCATTGGAAATGACAGGGACGAGCAGTACTTC. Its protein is CAISEFIGNDRDEQYF.

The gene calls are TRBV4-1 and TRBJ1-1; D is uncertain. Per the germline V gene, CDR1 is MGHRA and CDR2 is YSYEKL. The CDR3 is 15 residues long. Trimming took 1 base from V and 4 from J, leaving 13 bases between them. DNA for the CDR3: TGCGCCAGCAGCCAAGTTACACGAACAAGCACTGAAGCTTTCTTT. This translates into CASSQVTRTSTEAFF.

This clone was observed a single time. CDR3 nucleotide sequence: TGTGCCAGCAGCCCCGGACCGGGACAGGACAATCAGCCCCAGCATTTT. It yields the protein CASSPGPGQDNQPQHF. The V call is TRBV9, the J call TRBJ1-5; 8 positions agree with TRBD1. V trimming: 4 bases; J trimming: 3 bases; junction bases outside the gene matches: 9. This CDR3 is built from 16 residues. CDR1 and CDR2 (germline): SGDLS, YYNGEE.

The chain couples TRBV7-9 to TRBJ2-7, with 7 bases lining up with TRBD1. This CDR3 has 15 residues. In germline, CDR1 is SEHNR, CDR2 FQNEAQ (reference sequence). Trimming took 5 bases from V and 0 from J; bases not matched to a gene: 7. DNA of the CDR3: TGTGCCAGCAGCCCCTTGACAGGGTTCTCCTACGAGCAGTACTTC. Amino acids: CASSPLTGFSYEQYF.

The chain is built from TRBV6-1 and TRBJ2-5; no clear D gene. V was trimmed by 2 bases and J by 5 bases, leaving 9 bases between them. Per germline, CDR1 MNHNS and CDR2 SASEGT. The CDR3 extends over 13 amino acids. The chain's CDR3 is CASSESWAETQYF. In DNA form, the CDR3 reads TGTGCCAGCAGTGAAAGCTGGGCGGAGACCCAGTACTTC.

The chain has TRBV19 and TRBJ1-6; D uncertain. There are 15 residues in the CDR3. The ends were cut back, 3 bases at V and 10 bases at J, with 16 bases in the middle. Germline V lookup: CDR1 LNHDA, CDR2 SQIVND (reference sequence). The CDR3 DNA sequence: TGTGCCAGTAGTATTATTGGGGAGAGTTCGTCACCCCTCCACTTT. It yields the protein CASSIIGESSSPLHF.

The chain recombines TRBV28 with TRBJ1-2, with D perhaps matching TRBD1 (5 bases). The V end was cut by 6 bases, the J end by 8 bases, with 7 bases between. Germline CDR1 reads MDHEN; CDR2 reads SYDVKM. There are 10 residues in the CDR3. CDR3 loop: CASSRVGYTF. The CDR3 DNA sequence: TGTGCCAGCAGCAGGGTAGGCTACACCTTC.

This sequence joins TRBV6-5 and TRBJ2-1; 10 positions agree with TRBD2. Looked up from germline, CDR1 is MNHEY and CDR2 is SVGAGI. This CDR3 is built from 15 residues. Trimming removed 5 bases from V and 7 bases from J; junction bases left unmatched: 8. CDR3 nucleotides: TGTGCCAGCAGTCGCTCAGCGGGAGGGATAAATGAGCAGTTCTTC. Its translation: CASSRSAGGINEQFF.

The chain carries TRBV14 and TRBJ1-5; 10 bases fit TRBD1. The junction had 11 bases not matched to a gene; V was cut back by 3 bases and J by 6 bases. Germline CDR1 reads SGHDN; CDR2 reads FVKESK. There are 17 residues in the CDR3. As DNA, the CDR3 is TGTGCCAGCAGCCATTCCGTTATGGACAGGGGGAGTCAGCCCCAGCATTTT. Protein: CASSHSVMDRGSQPQHF.